Listed below are T cell receptor beta chains from one sample, sequenced in a study of T cell repertoires in cytomegalovirus infection. These receptors' targets are unknown. TCRdb reprocessed the reads via MiXCR and lists one record per CDR3 protein. This sample has roughly 990,000 distinct CDR3 sequences, with roughly 31% found just once. The specimen was cultured CD8+ T cells from PBMCs, collected from culture after CMV antigen stimulation. The receptors here all came from a human donor in good health (CMV status not recorded). Some clones in this sample may be carry-over from other donors' samples. CDR3s include the opening cysteine and the closing phenylalanine or tryptophan. Each record gives: clone size, V gene, J gene, D gene, CDR3 DNA, CDR3 protein. A D gene is named only where the DNA matches it firmly. Not all rows give a size; the values are once, few, many and, for expanded clones, a class.

abundance: few
v_gene: TRBV6-1
j_gene: TRBJ2-3
d_gene: .
CDR3nt: TGTGCCAGCAGTGAACTTTCAGGACCAAAGGCGCAGTATTTT
CDR3aa: CASSELSGPKAQYF

abundance: few
v_gene: TRBV7-9
j_gene: TRBJ2-2
d_gene: .
CDR3nt: TGTGCCAGCAAACCCGGACTGAGCACCGGGGAGCTGTTTTTT
CDR3aa: CASKPGLSTGELFF

abundance: once
v_gene: TRBV19
j_gene: TRBJ2-2
d_gene: .
CDR3nt: TGTGCCAGTAGTCTCACGTGGACCGGGGAGCTGTTTTTT
CDR3aa: CASSLTWTGELFF

abundance: .
v_gene: TRBV10-3
j_gene: TRBJ2-6
d_gene: TRBD1
CDR3nt: TGTGCCATCAAGACAGGGTTTGCTGGGGCCAACGTCCTGACTTTC
CDR3aa: CAIKTGFAGANVLTF

abundance: .
v_gene: TRBV7-9
j_gene: TRBJ1-2
d_gene: .
CDR3nt: TGTGCCAGCAGCTTATTCCCCGGGTACTATGGCTACACCTTC
CDR3aa: CASSLFPGYYGYTF

abundance: many
v_gene: TRBV7-8
j_gene: TRBJ2-4
d_gene: .
CDR3nt: TGTGCCAGCAGCTCAGGGGAAGGCAAAAACATTCAGTACTTC
CDR3aa: CASSSGEGKNIQYF

abundance: few
v_gene: TRBV2
j_gene: TRBJ1-2
d_gene: .
CDR3nt: TGTGCCAGCAGTGAGAGACAGGCAGCTAACTATGGCTACACCTTC
CDR3aa: CASSERQAANYGYTF

abundance: few
v_gene: TRBV4-1
j_gene: TRBJ2-1
d_gene: .
CDR3nt: TGCGCCAGCAGCCAAGCCTATGAGCAGTTCTTC
CDR3aa: CASSQAYEQFF

abundance: .
v_gene: TRBV28
j_gene: TRBJ1-1
d_gene: TRBD1
CDR3nt: TGTGCCAGCAGTTCCCCGGACAGGGTGTTTCCTGAAGCTTTCTTT
CDR3aa: CASSSPDRVFPEAFF

abundance: .
v_gene: TRBV7-6
j_gene: TRBJ2-3
d_gene: .
CDR3nt: .
CDR3aa: CASSFGPGGLSVGDTQYF

abundance: many
v_gene: TRBV6-1
j_gene: TRBJ1-5
d_gene: .
CDR3nt: TGTGCCAGCAGTGAAGAGGGAGAGAGAGGTAGCAATCAGCCCCAGCATTTT
CDR3aa: CASSEEGERGSNQPQHF

abundance: .
v_gene: TRBV27
j_gene: TRBJ2-7
d_gene: .
CDR3nt: TGTGCCAGCAGTCCCAACGCAGGGTATCCCTCCTACGAGCAGTACTTC
CDR3aa: CASSPNAGYPSYEQYF

abundance: .
v_gene: TRBV4-1
j_gene: TRBJ1-1
d_gene: .
CDR3nt: TGCGCCAGCAGCCAGGTGGGGGATAACACTGAAGCTTTCTTT
CDR3aa: CASSQVGDNTEAFF

abundance: few
v_gene: TRBV6-6
j_gene: TRBJ2-1
d_gene: TRBD2
CDR3nt: TGTGCCAGCAGTTACGGGCTAGCGGGCCGCAATGAGCAGTTCTTC
CDR3aa: CASSYGLAGRNEQFF

abundance: many
v_gene: TRBV7-9
j_gene: TRBJ2-7
d_gene: .
CDR3nt: TGTGCCAGCAGCTTAAGCAATATTATTAGGTCGACGACCTACGAGCAGTACTTC
CDR3aa: CASSLSNIIRSTTYEQYF

abundance: few
v_gene: TRBV10-2
j_gene: TRBJ1-3
d_gene: .
CDR3nt: TGCGCCAGCACACCATTGACAGCTTCCTCCTCTGGAAACACCATATATTTT
CDR3aa: CASTPLTASSSGNTIYF

abundance: few
v_gene: TRBV7-9
j_gene: TRBJ1-4
d_gene: .
CDR3nt: TGTGCCAGCACCGCTCCCCTGAGGGAAGCAACTAATGAAAAACTGTTTTTT
CDR3aa: CASTAPLREATNEKLFF

abundance: .
v_gene: TRBV5-1
j_gene: TRBJ1-6
d_gene: TRBD1
CDR3nt: TGCGCCAGCAGCCCAACTGGGACAGGGGAATCACCCCTCCACTTT
CDR3aa: CASSPTGTGESPLHF

abundance: .
v_gene: TRBV27
j_gene: TRBJ1-1
d_gene: TRBD1
CDR3nt: TGTGCCAGCAGTTCTAACACGGGACAGGAGAGGGTTCGACTTGCGAACACTGAAGCTTTCTTT
CDR3aa: CASSSNTGQERVRLANTEAFF

abundance: .
v_gene: TRBV5-6
j_gene: TRBJ1-1
d_gene: .
CDR3nt: TGTGCCAGCAGCCCACCCCCTGCTACAGGGACGTTTGAAGCTTTCTTT
CDR3aa: CASSPPPATGTFEAFF

abundance: few
v_gene: TRBV19
j_gene: TRBJ1-5
d_gene: TRBD1
CDR3nt: TGTGCCAGTAGTATAGACCTACAGGGGAGCAATCAGCCCCAGCATTTT
CDR3aa: CASSIDLQGSNQPQHF

abundance: few
v_gene: TRBV6-2/TRBV6-3
j_gene: TRBJ2-1
d_gene: TRBD1
CDR3nt: TGTGCCAGCAGTCACGGGACAGGGCCCTACAATGAGCAGTTCTTC
CDR3aa: CASSHGTGPYNEQFF

abundance: .
v_gene: TRBV7-2
j_gene: TRBJ2-3
d_gene: .
CDR3nt: TGTGCCAGCAGCTTAGCGGGGTTGATTGATACGCAGTATTTT
CDR3aa: CASSLAGLIDTQYF

abundance: .
v_gene: TRBV19
j_gene: TRBJ2-1
d_gene: .
CDR3nt: TGTGCCAGTAGTAGGAGGACGGGCTCCTACAATGAGCTGTTCTTC
CDR3aa: CASSRRTGSYNELFF

abundance: few
v_gene: TRBV11-2
j_gene: TRBJ2-1
d_gene: .
CDR3nt: TGTGCCAGCAGCTCAAAACGAGAGGGCTCCTACAATGAGCAGTTCTTC
CDR3aa: CASSSKREGSYNEQFF

abundance: few
v_gene: TRBV27
j_gene: TRBJ2-7
d_gene: .
CDR3nt: TGTGCCAGCAGTTTATTCAGCGGGTACGAGCAGTACTTC
CDR3aa: CASSLFSGYEQYF

abundance: .
v_gene: TRBV3-1
j_gene: TRBJ1-2
d_gene: .
CDR3nt: TGTGCCAGCAGCCCAATTTCCGGACCTGGGAGTCTTGGCTACACCTTC
CDR3aa: CASSPISGPGSLGYTF

abundance: many
v_gene: TRBV12-3/TRBV12-4
j_gene: TRBJ2-4
d_gene: .
CDR3nt: TGTGCCAGCAGCCAGATAGCCAAAAACATTCAGTACTTC
CDR3aa: CASSQIAKNIQYF

abundance: few
v_gene: TRBV20-1
j_gene: TRBJ2-5
d_gene: .
CDR3nt: TGCAGTGCTAGATGGTTCGGACGCCGGTACCAAGAGACCCAGTACTTC
CDR3aa: CSARWFGRRYQETQYF

abundance: .
v_gene: TRBV6-2/TRBV6-3
j_gene: TRBJ1-5
d_gene: TRBD1
CDR3nt: TGTGCCAGCAGTTACCCCGACAGGGAAGCGCAGCCCCAGCATTTT
CDR3aa: CASSYPDREAQPQHF

abundance: .
v_gene: TRBV27
j_gene: TRBJ2-3
d_gene: TRBD2
CDR3nt: TGTGCCAGCGGGACCCTGGGACTAGCGCACACAGATACGCAGTATTTT
CDR3aa: CASGTLGLAHTDTQYF

abundance: .
v_gene: TRBV9
j_gene: TRBJ1-6
d_gene: .
CDR3nt: TGTGCCAGCAGCAAAACGATCGGGACATCAGATAATTCACCCCTCCACTTT
CDR3aa: CASSKTIGTSDNSPLHF